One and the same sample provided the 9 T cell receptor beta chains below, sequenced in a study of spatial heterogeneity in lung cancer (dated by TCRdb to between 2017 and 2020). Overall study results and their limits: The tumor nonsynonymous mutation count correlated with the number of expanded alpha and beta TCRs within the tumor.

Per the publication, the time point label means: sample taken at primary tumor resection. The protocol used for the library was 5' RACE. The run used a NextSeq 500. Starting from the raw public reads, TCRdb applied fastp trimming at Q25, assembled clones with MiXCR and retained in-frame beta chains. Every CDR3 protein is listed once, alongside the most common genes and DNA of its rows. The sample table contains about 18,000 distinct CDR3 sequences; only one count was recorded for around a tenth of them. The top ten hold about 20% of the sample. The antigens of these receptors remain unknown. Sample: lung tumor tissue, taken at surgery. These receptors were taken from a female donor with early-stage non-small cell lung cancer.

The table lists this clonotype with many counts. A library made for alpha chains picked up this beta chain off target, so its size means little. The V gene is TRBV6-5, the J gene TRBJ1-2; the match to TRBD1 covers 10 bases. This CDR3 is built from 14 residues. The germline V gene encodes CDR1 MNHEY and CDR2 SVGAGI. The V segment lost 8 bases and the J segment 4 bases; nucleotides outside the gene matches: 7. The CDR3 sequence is CASGGTGALYGYTF. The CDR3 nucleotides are TGTGCCAGCGGGGGGACAGGGGCCCTCTATGGCTACACCTTC.

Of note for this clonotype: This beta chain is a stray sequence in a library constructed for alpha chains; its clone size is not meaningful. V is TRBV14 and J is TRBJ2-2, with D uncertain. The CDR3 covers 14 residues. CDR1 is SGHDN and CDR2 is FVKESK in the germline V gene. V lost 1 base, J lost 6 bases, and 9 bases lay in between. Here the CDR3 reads CASSQAILAGELFF. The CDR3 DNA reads TGTGCCAGCAGCCAAGCTATCCTGGCCGGGGAGCTGTTTTTT. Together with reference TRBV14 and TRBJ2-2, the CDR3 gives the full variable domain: EAGVTQFPSHSVIEKGQTVTLRCDPISGHDNLYWYRRVMGKEIKFLLHFVKESKQDESGMPNNRFLAERTGGTYSTLKVQPAELEDSGVYFCASSQAILAGELFFGEGSRLTVL.

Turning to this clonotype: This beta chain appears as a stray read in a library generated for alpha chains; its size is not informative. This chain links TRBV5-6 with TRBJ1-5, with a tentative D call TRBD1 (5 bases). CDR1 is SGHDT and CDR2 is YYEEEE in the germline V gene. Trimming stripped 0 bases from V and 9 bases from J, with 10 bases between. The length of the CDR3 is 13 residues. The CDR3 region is CASSLDRSGPQHF. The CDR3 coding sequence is TGTGCCAGCAGCTTGGACAGGTCAGGGCCCCAGCATTTT. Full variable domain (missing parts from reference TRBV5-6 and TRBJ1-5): DAGVTQSPTHLIKTRGQQVTLRCSPKSGHDTVSWYQQALGQGPQFIFQYYEEEERQRGNFPDRFSGHQFPNYSSELNVNALLLGDSALYLCASSLDRSGPQHFGDGTRLSIL.

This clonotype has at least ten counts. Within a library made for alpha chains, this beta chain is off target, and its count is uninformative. The CDR3 loop is CASRDGGEAFF. The DNA of the CDR3 is TGTGCCAGCAGGGACGGGGGTGAAGCTTTCTTT. V usage is TRBV6-5 and J usage is TRBJ1-1, with D perhaps matching TRBD1 (5 bases). Trimming left V 6 bases short and J 7 bases short, with 9 bases between. CDR3 size: 11 residues. Germline CDR1 reads MNHEY; CDR2 reads SVGAGI.

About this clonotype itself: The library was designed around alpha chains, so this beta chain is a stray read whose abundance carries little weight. CDR3 sequence reads: CASSPSGAQYGYTF. DNA of the CDR3: TGTGCCAGCAGCCCTTCCGGGGCGCAGTATGGCTACACCTTC. The chain links TRBV7-9 to TRBJ1-2, with D tentatively TRBD1 (5 bases). Germline CDR1 SEHNR, CDR2 FQNEAQ (reference sequence). The CDR3 sequence is 14 residues long. Trimming left V 5 bases short and J 5 bases short, with 15 bases between.

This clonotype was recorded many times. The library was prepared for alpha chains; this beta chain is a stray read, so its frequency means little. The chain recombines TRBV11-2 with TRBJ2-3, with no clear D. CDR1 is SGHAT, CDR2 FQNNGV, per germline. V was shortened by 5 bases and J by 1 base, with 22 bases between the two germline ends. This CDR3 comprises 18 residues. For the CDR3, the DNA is TGTGCCAGCAGCCCGAGCCCTCGCCTATCCGAGGGCACAGATACGCAGTATTTT. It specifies CASSPSPRLSEGTDTQYF.

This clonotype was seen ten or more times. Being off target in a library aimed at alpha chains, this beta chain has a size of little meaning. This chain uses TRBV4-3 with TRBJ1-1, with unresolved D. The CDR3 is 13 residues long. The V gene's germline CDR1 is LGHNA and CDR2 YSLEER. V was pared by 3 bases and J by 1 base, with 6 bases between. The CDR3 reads CASSQGENTEAFF. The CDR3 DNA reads TGCGCCAGCAGCCAGGGAGAGAACACTGAAGCTTTCTTT.

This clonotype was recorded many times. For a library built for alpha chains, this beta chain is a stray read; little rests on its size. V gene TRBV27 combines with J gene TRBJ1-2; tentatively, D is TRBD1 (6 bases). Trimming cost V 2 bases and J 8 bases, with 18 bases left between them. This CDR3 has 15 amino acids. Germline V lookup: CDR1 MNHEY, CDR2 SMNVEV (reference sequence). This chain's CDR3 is CASSLTGRGSAGYTF. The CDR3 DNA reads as TGTGCCAGCAGTTTAACGGGCAGGGGTTCAGCGGGCTACACCTTC.

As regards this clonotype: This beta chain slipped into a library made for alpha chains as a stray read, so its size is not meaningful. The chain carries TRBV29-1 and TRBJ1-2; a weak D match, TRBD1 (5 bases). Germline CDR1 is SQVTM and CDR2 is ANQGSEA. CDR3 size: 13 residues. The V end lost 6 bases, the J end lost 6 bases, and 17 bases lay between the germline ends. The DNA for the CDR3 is TGCAGCGTGGGGACTGCGATTGGGGATGGCTACACCTTC. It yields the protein CSVGTAIGDGYTF.